Below are 3 T cell receptor beta chains sequenced from a single sample in a study of blood T cell repertoires in COVID-19. Clones were read by immunoSEQ multiplex PCR, and TCRdb kept only the in-frame ones, dropping some. This table holds around 90,000 clones, about 86% found once. The sample consisted of peripheral blood. The receptors were sampled from a man aged 50-59 years with COVID-19, enrolled during active disease.

This chain links TRBV7-2 with TRBJ2-5; a possible D gene is TRBD1 (5 bases). Per germline, CDR1 SGHTA and CDR2 FQGNSA. The CDR3 covers 12 residues. Trimming left V 4 bases short and J 9 bases short, with 12 bases between. The CDR3 DNA is TGTGCCAGCAGCTCGGACAATTCTCCCCAGTACTTC. Its translation: CASSSDNSPQYF.

V gene TRBV5-8 combines with J gene TRBJ1-3; TRBD1 is a possible D gene (6 bases). V was pared by 0 bases and J by 4 bases, with 11 bases between. CDR3 length: 15 residues. Germline V lookup: CDR1 SGHTS, CDR2 YDEGEE. The CDR3 sequence: CASSLEGTPGNTIYF. CDR3 nucleotides: TGTGCCAGCAGCTTGGAGGGGACACCAGGAAACACCATATATTTT.

This sequence joins TRBV18 and TRBJ1-4; D ambiguous. Trimming pared 6 bases from V and 8 bases from J, leaving 16 bases between. CDR1 is KGHSH, CDR2 LQKENI, per germline. The CDR3 spans 14 residues. CDR3 protein: CASSAGEVGEKLFF. CDR3 nucleotide sequence: TGTGCCAGCTCCGCTGGGGAGGTAGGCGAAAAACTGTTTTTT.